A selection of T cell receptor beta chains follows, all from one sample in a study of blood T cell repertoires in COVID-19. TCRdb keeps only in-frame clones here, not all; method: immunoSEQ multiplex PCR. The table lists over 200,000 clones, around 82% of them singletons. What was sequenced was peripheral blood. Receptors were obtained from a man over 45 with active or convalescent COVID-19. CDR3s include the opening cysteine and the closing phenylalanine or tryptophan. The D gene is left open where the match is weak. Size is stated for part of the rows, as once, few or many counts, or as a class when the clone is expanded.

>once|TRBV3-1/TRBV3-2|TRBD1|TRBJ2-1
CASSQDGGQGANEQFF
TGTGCCAGCAGCCAAGATGGGGGACAGGGGGCCAATGAGCAGTTCTTC
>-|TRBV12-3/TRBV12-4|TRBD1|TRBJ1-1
CASRRTGSAEAFF
TGTGCCAGCAGAAGGACAGGCTCGGCTGAAGCTTTCTTT
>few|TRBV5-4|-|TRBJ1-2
CATKGTFDIVYTF
TGTGCCACCAAAGGGACATTCGATATTGTCTACACCTTC
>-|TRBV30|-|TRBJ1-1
CAWSVLMEAFF
TGTGCCTGGAGTGTACTTATGGAAGCTTTCTTT
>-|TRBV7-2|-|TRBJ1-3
CASSLFAPNSGNTIYF
TGTGCCAGCAGCTTATTCGCGCCCAACTCTGGAAACACCATATATTTT
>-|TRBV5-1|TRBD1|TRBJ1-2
CASSLKGTGSGYTF
TGCGCCAGCAGCTTGAAGGGGACAGGGTCTGGCTACACCTTC
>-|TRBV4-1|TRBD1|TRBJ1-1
CASSPTGFGEAFF
TGCGCCAGCAGCCCGACAGGGTTTGGTGAAGCTTTCTTT
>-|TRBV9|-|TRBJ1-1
CASSQGMNTEAFF
TGTGCCAGCAGCCAGGGTATGAACACTGAAGCTTTCTTT
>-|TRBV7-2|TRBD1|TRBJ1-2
CASSTDGTANYGYTF
TGTGCCAGCAGCACCGACGGGACAGCTAACTATGGCTACACCTTC
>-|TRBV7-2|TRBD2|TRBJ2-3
CASSSLAGASTDTQYF
TGTGCCAGCAGCTCCTTAGCGGGGGCTAGCACAGATACGCAGTATTTT